What follows are 16 T cell receptor beta chains derived from one specimen sequenced in a study of T cells in Graves' hyperthyroidism and ophthalmopathy. Amplified regions were TCR beta CDR3 sequences from RNA transcripts. The HTBI set primed first-round TCR CDR3 RT-PCR. TCRdb re-derived calls from the multiplex PCR reads in MiXCR, one entry per CDR3 protein. The sample includes about 480,000 distinct CDR3 sequences, about 20% of them seen just once. Sequencing was done on a sample of blood. Every receptor here comes from a woman between 65 and 79 years old with Graves' ophthalmopathy.

This clonotype appeared a single time. The chain recombines TRBV7-9 with TRBJ1-1; weak D call: TRBD1 (6 bases). CDR1 and CDR2 from the germline V gene are SEHNR and FQNEAQ (reference sequence). The V and J ends lost 1 base and 7 bases respectively, with 19 bases between them. The CDR3 length is 16 residues. The CDR3, as DNA: TGTGCCAGCAGCTTAGGGGGACCCTACAGGGACGGTGAAGCTTTCTTT. This translates into CASSLGGPYRDGEAFF.

DNA for the CDR3: TGTGCCAGCAGTGATGAGGTTCAGGGAGGACCCAATCAGCCCCAGCATTTT. Translated: CASSDEVQGGPNQPQHF. The genes are TRBV6-1 and TRBJ1-5, with TRBD1 as a possible D gene (5 bases). Looked up from germline, CDR1 is MNHNS and CDR2 is SASEGT. The CDR3 is 17 residues long. The V and J ends lost 3 bases and 3 bases respectively, with 18 bases between them.

This clonotype was seen a handful of times. V is TRBV6-2 or TRBV6-3 and J is TRBJ1-6, with D unresolved. The germline V gene has CDR1 MNHEY and CDR2 SVGEGT. Trimming removed 8 bases from V and 7 bases from J, with 12 bases in between. The CDR3 spans 13 residues. CDR3 bases: TGTGCCAGCGAAGCTACAGCAAATTCACCCCTCCACTTT. Protein product: CASEATANSPLHF.

The sample holds a few counts of this clonotype. The chain is built from TRBV5-1 and TRBJ2-1, with D unresolved. With 6 bases removed from V and 6 bases from J, the gap between germline ends came to 10 bases. The germline CDR1 and CDR2 sequences are SGHRS and YFSETQ. This CDR3 spans 12 amino acids. In DNA, the CDR3 is TGCGCCAGCAAGAAGGAGTTCAATGAGCAGTTCTTC. Residues: CASKKEFNEQFF. Looking up the rest from reference TRBV5-1 and TRBJ2-1 gives the full variable domain: KAGVTQTPRYLIKTRGQQVTLSCSPISGHRSVSWYQQTPGQGLQFLFEYFSETQRNKGNFPGRFSGRQFSNSRSEMNVSTLELGDSALYLCASKKEFNEQFFGPGTRLTVL.

The chain's CDR3 is CSARRSTEELFF. CDR3 nucleotide sequence: TGCAGTGCTAGACGGTCTACTGAGGAGCTGTTTTTT. The chain has TRBV20-1 and TRBJ2-2; no reliable D call. CDR1 DFQATT and CDR2 SNEGSKA come from the germline V gene (reference sequence). This CDR3 spans 12 amino acids. Trimming pared 2 bases from V and 10 bases from J, leaving 11 bases between.

This chain links TRBV9 with TRBJ1-3, with 7 nucleotides matching TRBD1. V gave up 0 bases and J gave up 8 bases; unmatched junction bases: 8. The germline CDR1 and CDR2 sequences are SGDLS and YYNGEE. The CDR3 is made up of 15 amino acids. The chain's CDR3 is CASSVEVQGGHTIYF. The CDR3 coding sequence is TGTGCCAGCAGCGTAGAGGTGCAGGGGGGACACACCATATATTTT.

This clonotype has just a few counts. The CDR3 loop is CASSLGSQGAYNEQFF. The CDR3 DNA follows: TGCGCCAGCAGCTTGGGTTCGCAGGGGGCCTACAATGAGCAGTTCTTC. V and J are TRBV5-1 and TRBJ2-1; 7 bases are a match to TRBD1. Trimming removed 0 bases from V and 2 bases from J; junction bases left unmatched: 5. Germline V gene sequence: CDR1 SGHRS, CDR2 YFSETQ. The length of the CDR3 is 16 residues.

The table lists this clonotype with a few counts. The chain couples TRBV28 to TRBJ1-2, with 9 positions matching TRBD1. CDR1 and CDR2 (germline): MDHEN, SYDVKM. CDR3 size: 14 residues. The V and J ends lost 5 bases and 7 bases, in that order; junction bases with no gene match: 8. For the CDR3, the DNA is TGTGCCAGCAGTCAATGGACAGGGGAGGTTGGCTACACCTTC. This gives the protein CASSQWTGEVGYTF.

The sample holds many counts of this clonotype. This chain links TRBV20-1 with TRBJ2-7, with 8 positions matching TRBD2. Per the germline V gene, CDR1 is DFQATT and CDR2 is SNEGSKA (reference sequence). J lost 2 bases, V lost 0 bases, and 6 bases had no gene match. This CDR3 spans 15 amino acids. The DNA of the CDR3 is TGCAGTGCTAGAGACTATAGCGGGGTCGCCTACGAGCAGTACTTC. Protein sequence: CSARDYSGVAYEQYF.

This clonotype came up a few times. This chain links TRBV7-9 with TRBJ2-1, with 13 bases aligning to TRBD2. CDR3 length equals 14 residues. V was pared by 5 bases and J by 7 bases, with 2 bases of the junction left unmatched. Germline CDR1 SEHNR, CDR2 FQNEAQ (reference sequence). The CDR3 DNA follows: TGTGCCAGCAGCCAGGGACTAGCGGGAAATGAGCAGTTCTTC. Protein: CASSQGLAGNEQFF.

This clonotype was seen ten or more times. The V gene is TRBV12-3 or TRBV12-4, the J gene TRBJ1-1; D remains unclear. Trimming cost V 3 bases and J 7 bases, with 12 bases left between them. The CDR3 covers 13 residues. CDR3 protein: CASSFPSGVEAFF. DNA of the CDR3: TGTGCCAGCAGTTTCCCGAGTGGTGTTGAAGCTTTCTTT.

This chain links TRBV12-3 or TRBV12-4 with TRBJ2-1; possible D gene TRBD2, 6 bases. The CDR3 sequence is 13 residues long. The V end lost 2 bases, the J end lost 7 bases, and 9 bases lay between the germline ends. CDR3 sequence reads: CASSLLASNEQFF. CDR3 DNA: TGTGCCAGCAGTTTACTAGCGAGTAATGAGCAGTTCTTC.

There are a few counts of this clonotype. V and J are TRBV7-2 and TRBJ1-2; 8 bases align to TRBD1. The junction had 7 bases not matched to a gene; V was cut back by 2 bases and J by 8 bases. CDR1 is SGHTA, CDR2 FQGNSA, per germline. The CDR3 covers 14 residues. The CDR3 DNA is TGTGCCAGCAGCTTATATCAGGGGGCCAAAGGCTACACCTTC. It encodes CASSLYQGAKGYTF. The full variable domain, with the rest looked up from reference TRBV7-2 and TRBJ1-2, is GAGVSQSPSNKVTEKGKDVELRCDPISGHTALYWYRQSLGQGLEFLIYFQGNSAPDKSGLPSDRFSAERTGGSVSTLTIQRTQQEDSAVYLCASSLYQGAKGYTFGSGTRLTVV.

This clonotype was recorded a few times. The chain is built from TRBV18 and TRBJ1-1; D remains unclear. Trimming cost V 0 bases and J 5 bases, with 19 bases left between them. The CDR3 length is 17 residues. Germline values: CDR1 KGHSH, CDR2 LQKENI. The CDR3 bases are TGTGCCAGCTCACCACCGTCCCACAGAAGGAGCGGGACTGAAGCTTTCTTT. It yields the protein CASSPPSHRRSGTEAFF.

V usage is TRBV5-1 and J usage is TRBJ2-1; no clear D. The CDR3 runs 13 residues. Germline V gives CDR1 SGHRS, CDR2 YFSETQ. The V gene lost 0 bases and the J gene lost 9 bases, with 10 bases spanning the gap. The CDR3 sequence: CASSLDVFSEQFF. The CDR3 DNA sequence: TGCGCCAGCAGCTTGGATGTATTTTCTGAGCAGTTCTTC.

This clonotype was counted many times. This sequence joins TRBV20-1 and TRBJ1-2; unclear D gene. This CDR3 has 12 amino acids. Trimming took off 5 bases at V and 8 bases at J, with 15 bases between the two ends. Germline V lookup: CDR1 DFQATT, CDR2 SNEGSKA (reference sequence). CDR3 protein: CSAPPGVDGYTF. The CDR3 nucleotides read TGCAGTGCTCCCCCGGGAGTCGACGGCTACACCTTC.